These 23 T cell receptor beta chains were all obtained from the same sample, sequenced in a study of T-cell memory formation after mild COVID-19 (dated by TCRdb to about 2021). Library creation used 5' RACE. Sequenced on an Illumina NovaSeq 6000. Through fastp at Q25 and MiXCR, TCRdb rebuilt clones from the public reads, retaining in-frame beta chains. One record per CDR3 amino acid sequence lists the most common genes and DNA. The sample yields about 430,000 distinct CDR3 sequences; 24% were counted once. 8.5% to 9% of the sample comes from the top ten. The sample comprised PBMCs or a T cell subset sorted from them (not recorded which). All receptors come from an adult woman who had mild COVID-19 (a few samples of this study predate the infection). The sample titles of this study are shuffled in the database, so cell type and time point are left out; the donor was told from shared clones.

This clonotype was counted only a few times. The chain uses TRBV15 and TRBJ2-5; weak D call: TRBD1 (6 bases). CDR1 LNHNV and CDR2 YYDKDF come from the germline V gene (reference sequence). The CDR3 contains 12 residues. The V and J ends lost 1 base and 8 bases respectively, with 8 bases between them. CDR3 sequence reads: CATSRAQGTQYF. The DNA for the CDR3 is TGTGCCACCAGCAGAGCACAGGGTACCCAGTACTTC.

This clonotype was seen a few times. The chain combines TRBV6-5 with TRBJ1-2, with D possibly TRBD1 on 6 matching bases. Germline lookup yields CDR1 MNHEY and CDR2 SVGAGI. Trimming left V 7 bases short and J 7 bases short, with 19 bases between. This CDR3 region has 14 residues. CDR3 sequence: CASMARGDGSGYTF. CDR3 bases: TGTGCCAGCATGGCCAGGGGAGATGGTAGTGGCTACACCTTC.

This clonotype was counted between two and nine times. The CDR3 loop is CASSMDRVTYEQYF. The CDR3 coding sequence is TGTGCCAGCAGCATGGACAGGGTTACCTACGAGCAGTACTTC. This chain connects TRBV12-3 or TRBV12-4 to TRBJ2-7; 8 nucleotides line up with TRBD1. V shed 6 bases and J 2 bases; nucleotides not matched to a gene: 6. The CDR3 runs 14 residues.

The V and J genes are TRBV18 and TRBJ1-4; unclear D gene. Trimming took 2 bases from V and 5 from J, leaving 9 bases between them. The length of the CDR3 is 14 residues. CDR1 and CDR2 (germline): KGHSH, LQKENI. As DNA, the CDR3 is TGTGCCAGCTCACCAGCAGCCCGAAATGAAAAACTGTTTTTT. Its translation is CASSPAARNEKLFF.

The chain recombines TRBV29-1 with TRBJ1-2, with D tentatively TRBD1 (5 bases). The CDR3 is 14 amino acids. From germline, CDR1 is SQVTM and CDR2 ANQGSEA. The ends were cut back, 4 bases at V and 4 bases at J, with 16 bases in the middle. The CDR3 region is CSVGPETDRYGYTF. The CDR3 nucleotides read TGCAGCGTTGGCCCCGAGACAGATCGCTATGGCTACACCTTC.

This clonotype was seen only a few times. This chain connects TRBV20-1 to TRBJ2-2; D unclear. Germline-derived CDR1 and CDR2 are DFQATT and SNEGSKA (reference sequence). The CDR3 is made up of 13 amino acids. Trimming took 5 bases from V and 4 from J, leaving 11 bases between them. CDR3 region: CSAQTRATGELFF. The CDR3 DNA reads TGCAGTGCTCAAACAAGGGCCACCGGGGAGCTGTTTTTT.

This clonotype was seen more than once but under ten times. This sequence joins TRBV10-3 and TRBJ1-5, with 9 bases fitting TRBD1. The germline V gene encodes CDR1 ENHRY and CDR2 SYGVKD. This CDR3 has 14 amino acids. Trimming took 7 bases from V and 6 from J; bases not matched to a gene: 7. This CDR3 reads CAINSDRGFQPQHF. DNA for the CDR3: TGTGCCATCAATTCCGACAGGGGGTTTCAGCCCCAGCATTTT.

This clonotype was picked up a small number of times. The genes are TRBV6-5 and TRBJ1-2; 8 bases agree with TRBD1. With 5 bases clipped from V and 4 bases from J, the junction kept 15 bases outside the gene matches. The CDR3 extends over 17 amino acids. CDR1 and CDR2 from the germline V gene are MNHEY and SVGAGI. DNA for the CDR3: TGTGCCAGCAGTGCCGCCCCTCCCGGACAGGGCAGCTATGGCTACACCTTC. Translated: CASSAAPPGQGSYGYTF.

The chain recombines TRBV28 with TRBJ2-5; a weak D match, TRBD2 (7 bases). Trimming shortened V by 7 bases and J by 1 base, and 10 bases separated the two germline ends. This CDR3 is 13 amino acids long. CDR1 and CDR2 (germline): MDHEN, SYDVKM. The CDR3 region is CASKRGGQETQYF. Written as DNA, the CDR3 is TGTGCCAGCAAGAGGGGGGGCCAAGAGACCCAGTACTTC.

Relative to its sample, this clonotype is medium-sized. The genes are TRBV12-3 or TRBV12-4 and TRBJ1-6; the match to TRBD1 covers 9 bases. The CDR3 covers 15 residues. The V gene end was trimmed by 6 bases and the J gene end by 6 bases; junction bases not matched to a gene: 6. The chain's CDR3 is CASSRPGQGNSPLHF. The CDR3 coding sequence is TGTGCCAGCAGCCGCCCGGGACAGGGTAATTCACCCCTCCACTTT.

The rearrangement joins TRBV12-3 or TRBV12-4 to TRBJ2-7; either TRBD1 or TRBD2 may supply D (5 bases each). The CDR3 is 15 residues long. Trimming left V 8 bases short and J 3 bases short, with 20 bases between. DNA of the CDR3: TGTGCCAGCCGTCCAACCGGGACGGCTAACTACGAGCAGTACTTC. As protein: CASRPTGTANYEQYF.

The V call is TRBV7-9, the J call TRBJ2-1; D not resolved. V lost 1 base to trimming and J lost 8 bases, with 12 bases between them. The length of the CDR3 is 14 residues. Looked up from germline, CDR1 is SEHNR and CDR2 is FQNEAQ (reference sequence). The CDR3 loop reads CASSLELVWDEQFF. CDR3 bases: TGTGCCAGCAGCTTAGAGCTGGTTTGGGATGAGCAGTTCTTC.

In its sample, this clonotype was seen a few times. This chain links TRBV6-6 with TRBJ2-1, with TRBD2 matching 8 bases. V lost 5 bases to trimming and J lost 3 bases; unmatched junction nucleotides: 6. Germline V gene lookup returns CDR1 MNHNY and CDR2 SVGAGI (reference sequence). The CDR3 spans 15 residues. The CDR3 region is CASSTDGGVYNEQFF. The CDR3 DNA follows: TGTGCCAGCAGTACCGACGGGGGGGTCTACAATGAGCAGTTCTTC.

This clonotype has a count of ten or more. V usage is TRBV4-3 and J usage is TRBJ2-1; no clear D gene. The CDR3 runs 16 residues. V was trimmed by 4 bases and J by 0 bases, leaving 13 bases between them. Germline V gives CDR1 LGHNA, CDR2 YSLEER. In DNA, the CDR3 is TGCGCCAGCAGCCCCCCGCGGCGGTCCTCCTACAATGAGCAGTTCTTC. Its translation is CASSPPRRSSYNEQFF.

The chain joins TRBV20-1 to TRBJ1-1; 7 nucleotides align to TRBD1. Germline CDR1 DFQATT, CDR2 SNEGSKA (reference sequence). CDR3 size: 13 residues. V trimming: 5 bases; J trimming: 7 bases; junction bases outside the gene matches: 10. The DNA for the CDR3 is TGCAGTGCTCCGGACAGGCAACAGAATGAAGCTTTCTTT. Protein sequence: CSAPDRQQNEAFF.

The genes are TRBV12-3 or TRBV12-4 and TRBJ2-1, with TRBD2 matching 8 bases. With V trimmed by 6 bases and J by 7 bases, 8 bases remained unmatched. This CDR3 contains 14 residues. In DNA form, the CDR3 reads TGTGCCAGCAGGAGGTCGCTAGCGGGTAATGAGCAGTTCTTC. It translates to CASRRSLAGNEQFF.

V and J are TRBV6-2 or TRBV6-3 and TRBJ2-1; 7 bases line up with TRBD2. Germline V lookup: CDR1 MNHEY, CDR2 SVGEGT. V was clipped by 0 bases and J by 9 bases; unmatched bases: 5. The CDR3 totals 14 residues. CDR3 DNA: TGTGCCAGCAGTTACTCGCCTACTAGCGCTGAGCAGTTCTTC. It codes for CASSYSPTSAEQFF.

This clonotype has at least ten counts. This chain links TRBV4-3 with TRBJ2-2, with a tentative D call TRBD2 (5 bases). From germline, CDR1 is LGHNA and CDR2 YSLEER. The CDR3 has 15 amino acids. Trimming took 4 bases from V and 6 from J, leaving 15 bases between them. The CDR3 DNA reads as TGCGCCAGCAGCCCTCATGAGGGATCCCCCGGGGAGCTGTTTTTT. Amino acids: CASSPHEGSPGELFF.

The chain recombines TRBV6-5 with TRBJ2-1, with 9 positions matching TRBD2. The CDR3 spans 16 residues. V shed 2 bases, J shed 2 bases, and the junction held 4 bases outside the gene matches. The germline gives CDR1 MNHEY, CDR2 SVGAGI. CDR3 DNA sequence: TGTGCCAGCAGTTACGGTCTAGCGGGGCCCTACAATGAGCAGTTCTTC. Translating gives CASSYGLAGPYNEQFF.

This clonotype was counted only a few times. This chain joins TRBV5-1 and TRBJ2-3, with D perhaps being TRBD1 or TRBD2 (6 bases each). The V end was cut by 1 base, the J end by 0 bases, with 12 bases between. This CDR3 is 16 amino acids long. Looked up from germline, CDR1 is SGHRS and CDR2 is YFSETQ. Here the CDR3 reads CASSLKYGGSTDTQYF. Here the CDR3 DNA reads TGCGCCAGCAGCTTGAAGTACGGGGGCAGCACAGATACGCAGTATTTT.

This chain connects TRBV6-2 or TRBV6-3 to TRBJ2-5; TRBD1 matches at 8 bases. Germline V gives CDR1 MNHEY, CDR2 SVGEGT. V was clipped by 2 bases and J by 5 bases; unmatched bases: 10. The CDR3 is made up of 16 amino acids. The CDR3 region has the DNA TGTGCCAGCAGTTACCTCCGGACAGGGAACAAGGAGACCCAGTACTTC. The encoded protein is CASSYLRTGNKETQYF.

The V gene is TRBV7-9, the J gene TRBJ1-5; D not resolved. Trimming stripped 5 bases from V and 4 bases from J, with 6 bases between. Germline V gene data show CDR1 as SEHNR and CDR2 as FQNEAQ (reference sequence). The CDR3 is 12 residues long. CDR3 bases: TGTGCCAGCAGCAGCTTAAATCAGCCCCAGCATTTT. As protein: CASSSLNQPQHF.

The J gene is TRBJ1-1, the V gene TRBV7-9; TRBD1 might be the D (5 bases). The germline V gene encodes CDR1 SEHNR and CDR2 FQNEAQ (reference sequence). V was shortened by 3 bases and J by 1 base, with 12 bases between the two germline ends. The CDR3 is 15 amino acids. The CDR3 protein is CASSFLRGSNTEAFF. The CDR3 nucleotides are TGTGCCAGCAGCTTTCTGCGGGGGTCGAACACTGAAGCTTTCTTT. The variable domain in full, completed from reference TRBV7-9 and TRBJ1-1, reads DTGVSQNPRHKITKRGQNVTFRCDPISEHNRLYWYRQTLGQGPEFLTYFQNEAQLEKSRLLSDRFSAERPKGSFSTLEIQRTEQGDSAMYLCASSFLRGSNTEAFFGQGTRLTVV.